The 27 T cell receptor beta chains given below trace back to one sample, sequenced in a study of cytomegalovirus exposure and HLA in healthy donors. PCR amplification relied on 60 Vbeta primers (plus 13 Jbeta primers). Sequenced by immunoSEQ multiplex PCR; TCRdb stores in-frame clones only, minus some. The repertoire table contains 150,000 to 200,000 clones. Sequenced input: PBMCs. These receptors all come from a woman aged 18 to 35 in good health and CMV-seropositive.

The rearrangement links TRBV5-4 to TRBJ2-1; D might be TRBD1 (6 bases). This CDR3 has 13 residues. Per the germline V gene, CDR1 is SGHNT and CDR2 is YYREEE (reference sequence). The germline V and J ends were trimmed by 3 bases and 4 bases, with 8 bases remaining between them. Written as DNA, the CDR3 is TGTGCCAGCAGCTACGACAGGTACAATGAGCAGTTCTTC. Translating gives CASSYDRYNEQFF.

As DNA, the CDR3 is TGTGCCAGCAGTCATAGACTACCCCGGAGGGGCTACGAGCAGTACTTC. This gives the protein CASSHRLPRRGYEQYF. The chain couples TRBV27 to TRBJ2-7; D may be TRBD2 (6 bases). V was trimmed by 5 bases and J by 3 bases, leaving 20 bases between them. The CDR3 totals 16 residues. CDR1 and CDR2 (germline): MNHEY, SMNVEV (reference sequence).

This chain links TRBV28 with TRBJ1-4; 8 bases line up with TRBD1. CDR3 length: 14 amino acids. From germline, CDR1 is MDHEN and CDR2 SYDVKM. Trimming at V came to 6 bases and at J to 6 bases, leaving 6 bases not matched to a gene. CDR3 protein: CASRLTGGYEKLFF. Written as DNA, the CDR3 is TGTGCCAGCAGGTTAACAGGGGGGTATGAAAAACTGTTTTTT.

The V call is TRBV5-4, the J call TRBJ2-7; TRBD2 aligns across 8 bases. The V gene end was trimmed by 1 base and the J gene end by 0 bases; junction bases not matched to a gene: 6. The CDR3 has 16 residues. Per the germline V gene, CDR1 is SGHNT and CDR2 is YYREEE (reference sequence). The CDR3 DNA is TGTGCCAGCAGCTTGATAGCGGGACCAAGCTCCTACGAGCAGTACTTC. Protein: CASSLIAGPSSYEQYF.

The rearrangement links TRBV19 to TRBJ2-7, with 11 bases matching TRBD1. With 3 bases clipped from V and 5 bases from J, the junction kept 6 bases outside the gene matches. This CDR3 spans 15 amino acids. CDR1 and CDR2 from the germline V gene are LNHDA and SQIVND (reference sequence). CDR3 loop: CASSIGQGAGHEQYF. The CDR3 DNA reads as TGTGCCAGTAGTATTGGACAGGGGGCTGGTCACGAGCAGTACTTC.

The chain uses TRBV7-9 and TRBJ2-5, with TRBD2 matching 7 bases. This CDR3 has 14 amino acids. Trimming took 2 bases from V and 5 from J; bases not matched to a gene: 5. Germline loops: CDR1 SEHNR, CDR2 FQNEAQ (reference sequence). In nucleotides, the CDR3 is TGTGCCAGCAGCTTAAGACCGCGGGAGGAGACCCAGTACTTC. It yields the protein CASSLRPREETQYF.

CDR3 sequence reads: CASSLGTGNTGELFF. CDR3 DNA: TGCGCCAGCAGCCTGGGGACAGGGAACACCGGGGAGCTGTTTTTT. The V gene is TRBV5-1, the J gene TRBJ2-2; the match to TRBD1 covers 8 bases. This CDR3 is 15 amino acids long. CDR1 and CDR2 from the germline V gene are SGHRS and YFSETQ. Losses at the gene ends were 4 bases for V and 1 base for J; bases not matched to a gene: 3.

The rearrangement links TRBV2 to TRBJ2-7; 8 bases are shared with TRBD1. The CDR3 covers 13 residues. The V segment lost 10 bases and the J segment 1 base; nucleotides outside the gene matches: 6. Germline loops: CDR1 SNHLY, CDR2 FYNNEI. The CDR3 is CATRQGPSYEQYF. The DNA of the CDR3 is TGTGCCACTAGACAGGGGCCTTCCTACGAGCAGTACTTC.

The chain combines TRBV30 with TRBJ2-5, with 7 bases that match TRBD2. Unmatched junction bases numbered 9, after V lost 1 base and J lost 4 bases. The CDR3 totals 15 residues. Germline V gives CDR1 GTSNPN, CDR2 SVGIG (reference sequence). CDR3 sequence reads: CAWSDWDYSLETQYF. CDR3 coding DNA: TGTGCCTGGAGTGATTGGGACTATAGTCTAGAGACCCAGTACTTC.

The V call is TRBV2, the J call TRBJ2-5; 7 bases are shared with TRBD1. The CDR3 has 13 amino acids. Losses at the gene ends were 2 bases for V and 4 bases for J; bases not matched to a gene: 1. Germline CDR1 reads SNHLY; CDR2 reads FYNNEI. The CDR3 nucleotides are TGTGCCAGCAGTGAAAACAGGGGAGAGACCCAGTACTTC. Translated: CASSENRGETQYF.

The J gene is TRBJ2-7, the V gene TRBV6-6; 8 nucleotides line up with TRBD2. The ends lost 2 bases at V and 3 bases at J; junction bases unmatched: 6. The CDR3 is 15 residues long. CDR1 is MNHNY, CDR2 SVGAGI, per germline (reference sequence). CDR3 sequence reads: CASSYGLAGVYEQYF. CDR3 DNA: TGTGCCAGCAGTTACGGGCTAGCGGGCGTCTACGAGCAGTACTTC.

The J gene is TRBJ1-5, the V gene TRBV2; no clear D. CDR3 length equals 12 residues. Germline CDR1 reads SNHLY; CDR2 reads FYNNEI. The V end was cut by 3 bases, the J end by 6 bases, with 6 bases between. The CDR3 is CASSDPGQPQHF. CDR3 DNA sequence: TGTGCCAGCAGTGACCCGGGTCAGCCCCAGCATTTT.

The chain links TRBV7-9 to TRBJ2-3; 7 positions match TRBD1. This CDR3 has 14 amino acids. Losses at the gene ends were 3 bases for V and 5 bases for J; bases not matched to a gene: 5. Germline V gene lookup returns CDR1 SEHNR and CDR2 FQNEAQ (reference sequence). The CDR3: CASSLTGTGDTQYF. CDR3 DNA sequence: TGTGCCAGCAGCTTGACAGGGACCGGAGATACGCAGTATTTT.

The gene calls are TRBV11-2 and TRBJ2-5, with 9 bases identical to TRBD2. The DNA end lines up better with TRBJ2-7; the J call may be wrong. The germline gives CDR1 SGHAT, CDR2 FQNNGV. This CDR3 is built from 14 residues. For the CDR3, the DNA is TGTGCCAGCAGCAACGTAGCGGGAGCCTACGAGCAGTACTTC. Translating it yields CASSNVAGAYEQYF.

This chain connects TRBV15 to TRBJ2-2; no firm D call. The V end was cut by 0 bases, the J end by 7 bases, with 9 bases between. The CDR3 totals 14 residues. Germline V lookup: CDR1 LNHNV, CDR2 YYDKDF (reference sequence). The CDR3 is CATSRDLGDGELFF. In nucleotides, the CDR3 is TGTGCCACCAGCAGAGATTTGGGCGACGGGGAGCTGTTTTTT.

Note on this clone: Sequence at one end of the junction differs from germline and may be a read error. The identical CDR3 is also encoded by other nucleotide sequences in the sample. The rearrangement joins TRBV11-3 to TRBJ2-6, with D perhaps TRBD1 (5 bases). This CDR3 spans 14 amino acids. The germline gives CDR1 SGHNT, CDR2 YENEEA. The CDR3 here is CASSLLSGANVLTF. The CDR3 DNA sequence: TGTGCCAGCAGCTTACTTTCTGGGGCCAACGTCTTGACTTTC.

The chain has TRBV30 and TRBJ2-1; a weak D match, TRBD2 (6 bases). The CDR3 length is 11 residues. Trimming took off 5 bases at V and 10 bases at J, with 12 bases between the two ends. The germline gives CDR1 GTSNPN, CDR2 SVGIG (reference sequence). CDR3 sequence reads: CAWASVREQFF. The CDR3 region has the DNA TGTGCCTGGGCTAGCGTCCGGGAGCAGTTCTTC.

This chain connects TRBV7-9 to TRBJ2-7; possibly TRBD2 for D (5 bases). Trimming took off 5 bases at V and 2 bases at J, with 13 bases between the two ends. Germline V gene lookup returns CDR1 SEHNR and CDR2 FQNEAQ (reference sequence). The CDR3 spans 14 residues. The CDR3 sequence: CASSVGLFPYEQYF. CDR3 DNA: TGTGCCAGCAGCGTCGGACTTTTTCCCTACGAGCAGTACTTC.

The J gene is TRBJ2-7, the V gene TRBV18; maybe TRBD1 (6 bases). CDR3 length: 16 amino acids. Deletions cut 2 bases from V and 0 bases from J, with 14 bases between. Looked up from germline, CDR1 is KGHSH and CDR2 is LQKENI. The chain's CDR3 is CASSPGVGRGSYEQYF. CDR3 nucleotides: TGTGCCAGCTCACCAGGAGTCGGCAGGGGCTCCTACGAGCAGTACTTC.

The rearrangement links TRBV29-1 to TRBJ2-5; D is perhaps TRBD1 (5 bases). The J call may be in error: the DNA end matches TRBJ2-7 better. This CDR3 contains 11 residues. Germline V gene data show CDR1 as SQVTM and CDR2 as ANQGSEA. The CDR3 loop is CSVRQSYEQYF. The CDR3, as DNA: TGCAGCGTCCGACAGTCCTACGAGCAGTACTTC.

The gene calls are TRBV4-1 and TRBJ1-1; 8 bases align to TRBD1. This CDR3 has 14 amino acids. Losses at the gene ends were 5 bases for V and 1 base for J; bases not matched to a gene: 3. Germline V gene lookup returns CDR1 MGHRA and CDR2 YSYEKL. The CDR3 nucleotides read TGCGCCAGCAGCATAGACAGGGGGAACACTGAAGCTTTCTTT. Amino acids: CASSIDRGNTEAFF.

J is TRBJ2-2 and V is TRBV6-4; D may be TRBD1 (6 bases). Germline V lookup: CDR1 MRHNA, CDR2 SNTAGT. The CDR3 covers 16 residues. Between the trimmed V and J ends, which lost 0 bases and 5 bases, there was a span of 13 bases. CDR3 nucleotides: TGTGCCAGCAGTGACTCTGGACAGATCGGTACCGGGGAGCTGTTTTTT. As protein: CASSDSGQIGTGELFF.

This chain uses TRBV9 with TRBJ2-3, with D possibly TRBD2 on 5 matching bases. The CDR3 contains 17 residues. Trimming removed 2 bases from V and 5 bases from J, with 21 bases in between. The V gene's germline CDR1 is SGDLS and CDR2 YYNGEE. The DNA of the CDR3 is TGTGCCAGCAGCGTTTTCGGAGACACAATTCGGGGAGATACGCAGTATTTT. Its protein is CASSVFGDTIRGDTQYF.

The rearrangement links TRBV11-2 to TRBJ2-2; TRBD2 matches 14 bases. The CDR3 loop spans 19 amino acids. Losses at the gene ends were 1 base for V and 4 bases for J; bases not matched to a gene: 8. The germline V gene encodes CDR1 SGHAT and CDR2 FQNNGV. The CDR3 loop reads CASSLGRLAGGPVTGELFF. The CDR3 region has the DNA TGTGCCAGCAGCTTAGGACGACTAGCGGGGGGGCCGGTCACCGGGGAGCTGTTTTTT. Variable domain in full (rest from reference TRBV11-2 and TRBJ2-2): EAGVAQSPRYKIIEKRQSVAFWCNPISGHATLYWYQQILGQGPKLLIQFQNNGVVDDSQLPKDRFSAERLKGVDSTLKIQPAKLEDSAVYLCASSLGRLAGGPVTGELFFGEGSRLTVL.

The chain combines TRBV5-4 with TRBJ1-2, with D maybe TRBD1 (6 bases). Germline V lookup: CDR1 SGHNT, CDR2 YYREEE (reference sequence). V lost 4 bases to trimming and J lost 0 bases, with 13 bases between them. This CDR3 has 15 residues. For the CDR3, the DNA is TGTGCCAGCAGCACCCCGACAGGAACTAACTATGGCTACACCTTC. Translating it yields CASSTPTGTNYGYTF. Full variable domain (missing parts from reference TRBV5-4 and TRBJ1-2): ETGVTQSPTHLIKTRGQQVTLRCSSQSGHNTVSWYQQALGQGPQFIFQYYREEENGRGNFPPRFSGLQFPNYSSELNVNALELDDSALYLCASSTPTGTNYGYTFGSGTRLTVV.

The V gene is TRBV7-2, the J gene TRBJ2-1; possible D gene TRBD1, 5 bases. The CDR3 has 13 amino acids. V shed 4 bases and J shed 4 bases, with 8 bases lying between them. In germline, CDR1 is SGHTA, CDR2 FQGNSA. The CDR3 DNA reads TGTGCCAGCAGCTCGACAGTTTACAATGAGCAGTTCTTC. This encodes CASSSTVYNEQFF. Complete variable domain (other parts from reference TRBV7-2 and TRBJ2-1): GAGVSQSPSNKVTEKGKDVELRCDPISGHTALYWYRQSLGQGLEFLIYFQGNSAPDKSGLPSDRFSAERTGGSVSTLTIQRTQQEDSAVYLCASSSTVYNEQFFGPGTRLTVL.

V usage is TRBV29-1 and J usage is TRBJ2-2, with 9 bases aligning to TRBD1. With 6 bases clipped from V and 6 bases from J, the junction kept 8 bases outside the gene matches. The length of the CDR3 is 14 residues. From germline, CDR1 is SQVTM and CDR2 ANQGSEA. The DNA for the CDR3 is TGCAGCGTCTACCGGGACAGGGCTGCCGGGGAGCTGTTTTTT. This codes for CSVYRDRAAGELFF.